The 18 T cell receptor beta chains below all came from one sample that was sequenced in a study of T cell changes during pregnancy in multiple sclerosis. Method: immunoSEQ multiplex PCR; TCRdb's copy keeps in-frame clones and lacks some. The profile shows about 74,000 clones, approximately 91% of them singletons. Source: peripheral blood, taken before pregnancy. All receptors come from a female donor with multiple sclerosis, enrolled in a pregnancy study.

This clone has more than one count but fewer than ten. The chain is built from TRBV5-6 and TRBJ1-2; 7 bases fit TRBD1. J lost 3 bases, V lost 4 bases, and 3 bases had no gene match. The CDR3 consists of 13 residues. Germline loops: CDR1 SGHDT, CDR2 YYEEEE. The CDR3 DNA reads TGTGCCAGCAGCGACGGGACAGACTATGGCTACACCTTC. This translates into CASSDGTDYGYTF.

This chain joins TRBV27 and TRBJ2-1; D unresolved. V lost 8 bases and J lost 8, with 13 bases in between. CDR3 size: 12 residues. CDR1 MNHEY and CDR2 SMNVEV come from the germline V gene (reference sequence). The CDR3 reads CASGTLGHEQFF. DNA of the CDR3: TGTGCCAGCGGTACTTTGGGCCATGAGCAGTTCTTC.

J is TRBJ2-6 and V is TRBV4-1; 8 bases are shared with TRBD1. This CDR3 contains 19 residues. J lost 6 bases, V lost 0 bases, and 13 bases had no gene match. Germline V CDR1 and CDR2: MGHRA, YSYEKL. The CDR3 bases are TGCGCCAGCAGCCAAGATCCCCGGGACAGGTGGAATTTGGCCAACGTCCTGACTTTC. Translation: CASSQDPRDRWNLANVLTF.

The chain couples TRBV30 to TRBJ1-6; TRBD1 matches at 7 bases. With 0 bases clipped from V and 0 bases from J, the junction kept 8 bases outside the gene matches. This CDR3 spans 18 amino acids. Germline V gene lookup returns CDR1 GTSNPN and CDR2 SVGIG (reference sequence). CDR3 sequence (DNA): TGTGCCTGGAGTGTAAAGGGGGCTCTGAGCTCCTATAATTCACCCCTCCACTTT. It codes for CAWSVKGALSSYNSPLHF.

The J gene is TRBJ2-2, the V gene TRBV5-1; TRBD1 matches at 9 bases. After removal of 4 bases from V and 4 bases from J, the junction contained 8 bases not matched to a gene. The CDR3 covers 16 residues. The germline V gene encodes CDR1 SGHRS and CDR2 YFSETQ. The CDR3 loop is CASSHRDRARTGELFF. Here the CDR3 DNA reads TGCGCCAGCAGCCACCGGGACAGGGCCCGCACCGGGGAGCTGTTTTTT.

This clone was seen only a few times. The chain uses TRBV29-1 and TRBJ1-1; D is unresolved. The germline CDR1 and CDR2 sequences are SQVTM and ANQGSEA. This CDR3 spans 12 amino acids. Trimming took 4 bases from V and 0 from J, leaving 6 bases between them. CDR3 nucleotides: TGCAGCGTTGTCGTAGTGAACACTGAAGCTTTCTTT. It is translated as CSVVVVNTEAFF.

V and J are TRBV5-8 and TRBJ1-5, with D unresolved. CDR1 and CDR2 (germline): SGHTS, YDEGEE. The CDR3 is 13 residues long. Trimming left V 10 bases short and J 0 bases short, with 11 bases between. The CDR3 nucleotides read TGTGCCGGAGACGAGTATAGCAATCAGCCCCAGCATTTT. It codes for CAGDEYSNQPQHF.

The chain links TRBV6-5 to TRBJ1-5; weak D call: TRBD1 (5 bases). This CDR3 contains 13 residues. The V end was cut by 8 bases, the J end by 3 bases, with 11 bases between. CDR1 MNHEY and CDR2 SVGAGI come from the germline V gene. Here the CDR3 reads CASSTTVNQPQHF. The CDR3 nucleotides are TGTGCCAGCTCAACGACAGTCAATCAGCCCCAGCATTTT.

The gene calls are TRBV10-2 and TRBJ1-1, with 9 bases matching TRBD1. Germline lookup yields CDR1 WSHSY and CDR2 SAAADI. The CDR3 extends over 12 amino acids. J lost 4 bases, V lost 6 bases, and 0 bases had no gene match. CDR3 protein: CASRGQGTEAFF. DNA for the CDR3: TGCGCCAGCAGGGGACAGGGCACTGAAGCTTTCTTT.

The chain employs TRBV6-5 and TRBJ1-2; 9 positions match TRBD1. The CDR3 contains 14 residues. Germline assignment: CDR1 MNHEY and CDR2 SVGAGI. V lost 8 bases, J lost 4 bases, and 8 bases stayed unmatched. The CDR3 DNA is TGTGCCAGCTCCCGACAGGGGGAGCGCTATGGCTACACCTTC. Protein sequence: CASSRQGERYGYTF.

The chain joins TRBV7-9 to TRBJ2-1, with unresolved D. V was cut by 3 bases and J by 6 bases, with 6 bases left in between. The germline V gene has CDR1 SEHNR and CDR2 FQNEAQ (reference sequence). The CDR3 has 12 residues. The CDR3, as DNA: TGTGCCAGCAGCTTGGGCTTCAATGAGCAGTTCTTC. Protein product: CASSLGFNEQFF.

For this clone: The junction departs from the called germline gene at one end, perhaps through a read error. J is TRBJ2-1 and V is TRBV4-2; 16 nucleotides line up with TRBD2. The CDR3 has 16 amino acids. CDR1 is LGHNA and CDR2 is YNFKEQ in the germline V gene. The DNA for the CDR3 is TGTGCCAGCAGCCAGGAGCCGGGACTAGCGGGGGGGGAGCGGTTCTTC. Translation gives CASSQEPGLAGGERFF.

The CDR3 bases are TGTGCCAGCAGCTTAAACAGAGATCAGCCCCAGCATTTT. Protein sequence: CASSLNRDQPQHF. The chain couples TRBV7-2 to TRBJ1-5; D remains ambiguous. This CDR3 has 13 amino acids. Trimming took 2 bases from V and 5 from J, leaving 7 bases between them. The germline V gene encodes CDR1 SGHTA and CDR2 FQGNSA.

The chain couples TRBV7-9 to TRBJ2-7; D not certain. Trimming pared 7 bases from V and 3 bases from J, leaving 13 bases between. Germline V gene data show CDR1 as SEHNR and CDR2 as FQNEAQ (reference sequence). The CDR3 contains 13 residues. The CDR3 DNA reads as TGTGCCAGCACCTCGCTTAGACACTACGAGCAGTACTTC. This encodes CASTSLRHYEQYF.

The chain joins TRBV7-2 to TRBJ2-2; D is ambiguous. Germline lookup yields CDR1 SGHTA and CDR2 FQGNSA. The CDR3 is made up of 15 amino acids. V lost 1 base, J lost 0 bases, and 6 bases lay in between. The CDR3 spells CASSLGGTNTGELFF. CDR3 bases: TGTGCCAGCAGCTTAGGCGGAACGAACACCGGGGAGCTGTTTTTT.

The chain uses TRBV27 and TRBJ1-2; D is unclear. V gave up 5 bases and J gave up 6 bases, with 10 bases separating them. Germline V lookup: CDR1 MNHEY, CDR2 SMNVEV (reference sequence). CDR3 length: 12 amino acids. The CDR3 DNA reads as TGTGCCAGCAGTCCAGGCCAGCATGGCTACACCTTC. Protein sequence: CASSPGQHGYTF.

The rearrangement links TRBV5-8 to TRBJ2-1, with a weak D call TRBD2 (5 bases). Trimming stripped 7 bases from V and 2 bases from J, with 16 bases between. The CDR3 loop spans 15 amino acids. Germline loops: CDR1 SGHTS, CDR2 YDEGEE. Here the CDR3 reads CASAYGSETYNEQFF. The CDR3 nucleotides are TGTGCCAGCGCCTATGGGAGCGAAACCTACAATGAGCAGTTCTTC.

The chain is built from TRBV7-9 and TRBJ1-3, with no clear D. CDR1 is SEHNR, CDR2 FQNEAQ, per germline (reference sequence). The CDR3 has 17 residues. Trimming took off 4 bases at V and 0 bases at J, with 16 bases between the two ends. CDR3 region: CASSSPGFPSSGNTIYF. CDR3 nucleotides: TGTGCCAGCAGCTCCCCGGGGTTCCCGAGCTCTGGAAACACCATATATTTT.